This TCR beta chain emerged from a study of blood T cell repertoires in COVID-19. Study at large: COVID-19 samples collected from the United States, Italy and Spain covered acute and convalescent phases. T cells, B-cell-depleted T cells, or PBMCs provided the cDNA or gDNA that served as material.

As originally analysed: From reference gene primer amplification, estimates of nucleated cell counts were derived. Profiling relied on immunoSEQ multiplex PCR, and the TCRdb table lists in-frame clones only, not all of them. The DNA was the basis for D and trimming; V, J and clone size are from that table. Of a few hundred thousand clones in the sample, more than 85% are singletons; the top ten hold over 4%. Seattle patients were enrolled while actively infected and followed longitudinally. Trimming stripped 4 bases from V and 10 bases from J, with 11 bases between. There are 12 residues in the CDR3. The germline gives CDR1 LGHDT, CDR2 YNNKEL (reference sequence).

The origin of this receptor is a woman aged 55-69 years with COVID-19, enrolled during active disease. The rearrangement joins TRBV3-1 (or the pseudogene TRBV3-2) to TRBJ2-1; D gene unclear. The sample comprised peripheral blood. The CDR3 protein is CASSLPGGEQFF. In nucleotides, the CDR3 is TGTGCCAGCAGCCTCCCGGGTGGCGAGCAGTTCTTC.